This T cell receptor (beta chain) was recovered during a study of blood T cell repertoires in COVID-19. Study overall: Acute and convalescent COVID-19 samples came from the United States, Italy and Spain.

Participants were aged roughly 18 to 90 years, lived in over 20 US areas, and enrolled virtually. Participants were placed into cohorts based on the clinical history they reported. Recovery among Cohort 3 donors was established by two negative PCRs, clearance, or symptom resolution. Sequencing used immunoSEQ multiplex PCR; TCRdb keeps in-frame clones, though not all of them. The sample lists 150,000 or so clones, around 80% occurring once. The CDR3 runs 16 residues. With V trimmed by 2 bases and J by 2 bases, 2 bases remained unmatched. Looked up from germline, CDR1 is SSHAT and CDR2 is FNYEAQ (reference sequence).

This TCR came from a woman aged 45-65 years who had recovered from COVID-19. The chain is built from TRBV7-7 and TRBJ2-5; TRBD2 matches 13 bases. The specimen sequenced was PBMCs or T cells enriched from blood (not recorded which). This CDR3 is CASSLTLAGGQETQYF. The DNA of the CDR3 is TGTGCCAGCAGCTTAACACTAGCGGGGGGGCAAGAGACCCAGTACTTC.